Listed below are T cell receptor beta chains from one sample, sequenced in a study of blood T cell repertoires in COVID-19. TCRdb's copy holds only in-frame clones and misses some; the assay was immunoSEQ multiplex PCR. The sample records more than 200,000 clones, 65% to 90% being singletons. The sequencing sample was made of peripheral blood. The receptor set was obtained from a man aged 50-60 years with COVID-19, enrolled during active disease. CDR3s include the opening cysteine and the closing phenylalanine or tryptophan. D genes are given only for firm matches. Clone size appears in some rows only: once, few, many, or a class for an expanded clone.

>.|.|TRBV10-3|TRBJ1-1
CAIRDIPDTEAFF
TGTGCCATCAGGGACATCCCAGACACTGAAGCTTTCTTT
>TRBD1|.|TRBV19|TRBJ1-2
CASTPGQGAGGYTF
TGTGCCAGTACTCCGGGACAGGGGGCGGGTGGCTACACCTTC
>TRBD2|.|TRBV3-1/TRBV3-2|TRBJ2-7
CASSQDIRRPSGSIYEQYF
TGTGCCAGCAGCCAAGATATTCGTCGACCTAGCGGGAGTATCTACGAGCAGTACTTC
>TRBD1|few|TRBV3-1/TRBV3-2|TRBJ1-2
CASSQQTGAGGYTF
TGTGCCAGCAGCCAACAGACAGGGGCGGGCGGCTACACCTTC
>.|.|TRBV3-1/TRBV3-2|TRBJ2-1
CASSQDRDQFF
TGTGCCAGCAGCCAAGATCGCGATCAGTTCTTC
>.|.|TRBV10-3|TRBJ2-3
CAISERDFSTDTQYF
TGTGCCATCAGTGAGCGGGACTTCTCCACAGATACGCAGTATTTT
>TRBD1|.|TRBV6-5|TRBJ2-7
CASIAGTGGEQYF
TGTGCCAGCATAGCCGGGACAGGGGGTGAGCAGTACTTC
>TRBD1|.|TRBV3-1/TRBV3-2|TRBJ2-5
CASSQEPTGGETQYF
TGTGCCAGCAGCCAAGAGCCGACAGGGGGAGAGACCCAGTACTTC
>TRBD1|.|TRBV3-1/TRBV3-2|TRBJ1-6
CASSQRTGENSPLHF
TGTGCCAGCAGCCAGAGGACAGGAGAAAATTCACCCCTCCACTTT
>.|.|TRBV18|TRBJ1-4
CASSQDSEKLFF
TGTGCCAGCTCACAAGACAGTGAAAAACTGTTTTTT
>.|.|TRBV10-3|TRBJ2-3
CAISESNSATDTQYF
TGTGCCATCAGTGAGTCGAATAGCGCCACAGATACGCAGTATTTT
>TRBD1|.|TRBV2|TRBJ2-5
CASRDRRRETQYF
TGTGCCAGTCGGGACAGGAGAAGAGAGACCCAGTACTTC
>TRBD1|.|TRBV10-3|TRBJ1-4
CAISDRTGTNEKLFF
TGTGCCATCAGTGATCGGACAGGGACTAATGAAAAACTGTTTTTT
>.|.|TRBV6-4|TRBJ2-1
CASNPPGTSIYNEQFF
TGTGCCAGCAACCCCCCTGGGACAAGTATCTACAATGAGCAGTTCTTC
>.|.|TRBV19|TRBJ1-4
CASSITPTNEKLFF
TGTGCCAGTAGTATAACACCAACTAATGAAAAACTGTTTTTT
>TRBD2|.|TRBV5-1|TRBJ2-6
CASSLALAGGGGANVLTF
TGCGCCAGCAGCTTGGCCCTAGCGGGAGGAGGTGGGGCCAACGTCCTGACTTTC
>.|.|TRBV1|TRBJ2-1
CTSSQEKASGRNEQFF
TGCACCAGCAGCCAAGAGAAGGCTAGCGGGAGGAATGAGCAGTTCTTC
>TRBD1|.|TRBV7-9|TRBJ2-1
CASSNHRGLSNEQFF
TGTGCCAGCAGCAACCACAGGGGTCTGTCTAATGAGCAGTTCTTC
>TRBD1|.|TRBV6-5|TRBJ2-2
CASSRTGDDGELFF
TGTGCCAGCAGTCGGACAGGGGATGACGGGGAGCTGTTTTTT
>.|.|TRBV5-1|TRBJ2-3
CASSIGTDTQYF
TGCGCCAGCAGTATCGGCACAGATACGCAGTATTTT